This TCR beta chain was sequenced in a study of OX40 agonist ivuxolimab in advanced cancers. Sampling times: baseline, cycle 4 day 1, cycle 7 day 1. On this clone: The antigen is undetermined.

Profiling relied on immunoSEQ multiplex PCR, and the TCRdb table lists in-frame clones only, not all of them. Of 78,000 or so clones in the sample, about 85% are singletons; the top ten hold roughly 16%. Per the germline V gene, CDR1 is MNHEY and CDR2 is SVGAGI. V lost 8 bases and J 2 bases, leaving 13 bases between the germline ends. The CDR3 spans 13 residues. Regarding the study as a whole: CD8+ T cells showed, on average, more clonal expansion than CD4+ cells.

This material consisted of CD4+ or CD8+ T cells sorted from blood, taken in a trial of the OX40 agonist ivuxolimab. The rearrangement links TRBV6-5 to TRBJ2-7; TRBD1 is a possible D gene (6 bases). This clonotype was sampled from an adult with an advanced solid tumor such as melanoma, head and neck, liver or kidney cancer. The DNA for the CDR3 is TGTGCCAGCCGCTCCAGGGGTACCTACGAGCAGTACTTC. This translates into CASRSRGTYEQYF.